What follows are 31 T cell receptor beta chains derived from one specimen sequenced in a study of T cell clusters in autoimmune cytopenias (dated by TCRdb to between 2018 and 2021). TRB amplification used roughly 270 ng of peripheral blood genomic DNA, some 38,000 genome equivalents, per sample. The instrument given in TCRdb is Illumina MiSeq. TRB rearrangements were amplified by multiplex PCR following a touch-down protocol, with the TRB-A and TRB-B primer pools mixed in one tube. The reads went through TCRdb reprocessing, and each CDR3 protein sequence gets one entry with no DNA. The sample's table covers 2,000 or so distinct CDR3 sequences. The leading ten clones occupy roughly 18% of the sample. This sample also appeared in a second study, on T cell repertoires in aging, cancer and after chemotherapy.

The sequencing input was peripheral blood. All receptors derive from a human donor with chronic lymphocytic leukemia.

By frequency, this clonotype is large. J is TRBJ2-5 and V is TRBV6-1; the TCRdb call, TRBD1, lacks DNA for checking. This CDR3 region has 14 residues. Germline V lookup: CDR1 MNHNS, CDR2 SASEGT. CDR3 amino acids: CAVTSGGAQETQYF.

In terms of frequency, this clonotype is medium-sized (0.01 to 0.1%). V gene TRBV12-3 or TRBV12-4 combines with J gene TRBJ2-7; TCRdb proposes TRBD1, but this gene call is untestable without DNA. CDR3 length equals 16 residues. CDR3 region: CASSLVQGQGSYEQYF.

This clonotype is deemed large by its frequency. This chain uses TRBV6-1 with TRBJ2-5; no DNA is available, so the TRBD2 call from TCRdb remains unchecked. Per germline, CDR1 MNHNS and CDR2 SASEGT. CDR3 length: 15 residues. The CDR3 sequence is CASSELAGAQETQYF.

This clonotype ranks as medium-sized in terms of frequency. The J gene is TRBJ1-2, the V gene TRBV7-2; as DNA is missing, the TRBD1 call by TCRdb cannot be tested. The V gene's germline CDR1 is SGHTA and CDR2 FQGNSA. The CDR3 spans 14 residues. The CDR3 sequence: CASSPTTGEYGYTF. Based on the CDR3 plus reference TRBV7-2 and TRBJ1-2, the full variable domain is GAGVSQSPSNKVTEKGKDVELRCDPISGHTALYWYRQSLGQGLEFLIYFQGNSAPDKSGLPSDRFSAERTGGSVSTLTIQRTQQEDSAVYLCASSPTTGEYGYTFGSGTRLTVV.

This clonotype is labeled large based on frequency. The V call is TRBV29-1, the J call TRBJ1-2; TCRdb's D call of TRBD1 is untestable without DNA. The germline V gene encodes CDR1 SQVTM and CDR2 ANQGSEA. The CDR3 is 13 amino acids. The CDR3 region is CSVERDTDYGYTF.

This clonotype shows up as medium-sized (0.01 to 0.1%) by frequency. The chain is built from TRBV20-1 and TRBJ1-5; the TCRdb call, TRBD1, lacks DNA for checking. CDR3 length equals 15 residues. CDR1 is DFQATT, CDR2 SNEGSKA, per germline (reference sequence). CDR3 protein: CSASAPAESGQPQHF.

This chain joins TRBV4-2 and TRBJ2-1; the D call from TCRdb, TRBD1, cannot be confirmed without DNA. From germline, CDR1 is LGHNA and CDR2 YNFKEQ. The CDR3 covers 15 residues. CDR3 sequence: CANSQLEGDYNEQFF.

In terms of frequency, this clonotype is medium-sized (0.01 to 0.1%). V gene TRBV6-5 combines with J gene TRBJ2-5; TCRdb returns TRBD2, unconfirmable since there is no DNA. Germline CDR1 is MNHEY and CDR2 is SVGAGI. There are 15 residues in the CDR3. The CDR3 protein is CASGGLAGSLETQYF.

V is TRBV20-1 and J is TRBJ1-1. The germline gives CDR1 DFQATT, CDR2 SNEGSKA (reference sequence). The CDR3 sequence is 11 residues long. CDR3 region: CSVTVNTEAFF.

Its frequency marks this clonotype as large. The CDR3 is CASSPVQGHADTQYF. This chain uses TRBV7-9 with TRBJ2-3; lacking DNA, the TRBD1 call made by TCRdb goes unchecked. In germline, CDR1 is SEHNR, CDR2 FQNEAQ (reference sequence). The length of the CDR3 is 15 residues.

V is TRBV20-1 and J is TRBJ2-5; lacking DNA, the TRBD1 call made by TCRdb goes unchecked. This CDR3 contains 15 residues. The germline CDR1 and CDR2 sequences are DFQATT and SNEGSKA (reference sequence). The CDR3 region is CSAKEATGLQETQYF.

This clonotype is labeled medium-sized based on frequency. The genes are TRBV7-6 and TRBJ2-7; TCRdb gives TRBD2 as the D gene, but with no DNA this cannot be confirmed. CDR3 length: 14 residues. Germline loops: CDR1 SGHVS, CDR2 FNYEAQ. CDR3 in amino acids: CASSRRGAGYEQYF.

The rearrangement uses TRBV24-1 and TRBJ2-7; TCRdb's D call, TRBD1, is unchecked because there is no DNA. The germline V gene has CDR1 KGHDR and CDR2 SFDVKD. The CDR3 runs to 14 residues. CDR3 protein: CATSDRTGRYEQYF.

In terms of frequency, this clonotype is medium-sized. V gene TRBV13 combines with J gene TRBJ1-3; TCRdb reports TRBD1, a call that lacks DNA to check it against. The CDR3 consists of 19 residues. Germline CDR1 reads PRHDT; CDR2 reads FYEKMQ (reference sequence). The CDR3 here is CASSLTRDSTIISGNTIYF. Full variable domain (remainder filled in from reference TRBV13 and TRBJ1-3): AAGVIQSPRHLIKEKRETATLKCYPIPRHDTVYWYQQGPGQDPQFLISFYEKMQSDKGSIPDRFSAQQFSDYHSELNMSSLELGDSALYFCASSLTRDSTIISGNTIYFGEGSWLTVV.

This clonotype shows up as medium-sized by frequency. J is TRBJ1-2 and V is TRBV5-5; TCRdb calls TRBD1, which cannot be checked without DNA. CDR1 is SGHKS, CDR2 YYEKEE, per germline (reference sequence). The CDR3 has 16 amino acids. The CDR3 reads CASSHMPPAGVDGYTF.

Measured by frequency, this clonotype is medium-sized. The chain carries TRBV7-2 and TRBJ1-6; TCRdb names TRBD1, which stays unverified in the absence of DNA. CDR3 length: 16 residues. Germline CDR1 and CDR2: SGHTA and FQGNSA. The CDR3 here is CASSSRLKGEDSPLHF. Filled out from reference TRBV7-2 and TRBJ1-6, the complete variable domain reads GAGVSQSPSNKVTEKGKDVELRCDPISGHTALYWYRQSLGQGLEFLIYFQGNSAPDKSGLPSDRFSAERTGGSVSTLTIQRTQQEDSAVYLCASSSRLKGEDSPLHFGNGTRLTVT.

This chain connects TRBV7-9 to TRBJ1-1; TCRdb picks TRBD1, but there is no DNA to check that call. Germline CDR1 and CDR2: SEHNR and FQNEAQ (reference sequence). This CDR3 has 15 amino acids. The CDR3 region is CASSSIRGAGTEAFF. Filled out from reference TRBV7-9 and TRBJ1-1, the complete variable domain reads DTGVSQNPRHKITKRGQNVTFRCDPISEHNRLYWYRQTLGQGPEFLTYFQNEAQLEKSRLLSDRFSAERPKGSFSTLEIQRTEQGDSAMYLCASSSIRGAGTEAFFGQGTRLTVV.

Considering frequency, this clonotype is medium-sized. This sequence joins TRBV18 and TRBJ1-2. Germline V gene sequence: CDR1 KGHSH, CDR2 LQKENI. The CDR3 totals 13 residues. The CDR3: CASSPNVVNGYTF.

This clonotype ranks as large (0.1 to 1%) in terms of frequency. This CDR3 is CASSLVNPGPYNEQFF. J is TRBJ2-1 and V is TRBV5-6; the D gene TCRdb calls, TRBD1, cannot be checked with no DNA. The CDR3 has 16 amino acids. Germline CDR1 and CDR2: SGHDT and YYEEEE.

This clonotype is identified as medium-sized from frequency. V gene TRBV6-1 combines with J gene TRBJ2-5; TCRdb gives TRBD1 as the D gene, but with no DNA this cannot be confirmed. This CDR3 contains 13 residues. The V gene's germline CDR1 is MNHNS and CDR2 SASEGT. Here the CDR3 reads CASSDRGLETQYF.

Frequency places this clonotype as medium-sized. The J gene is TRBJ1-6, the V gene TRBV30; checking the TCRdb D call of TRBD1 is not possible without DNA. Looked up from germline, CDR1 is GTSNPN and CDR2 is SVGIG (reference sequence). The CDR3 length is 15 residues. CDR3 in amino acids: CAWSPGQGNNSPLHF.

Its frequency marks this clonotype as medium-sized (0.01 to 0.1%). V usage is TRBV12-3 or TRBV12-4 and J usage is TRBJ2-1; TCRdb gives TRBD2 as the D gene, but with no DNA this cannot be confirmed. The length of the CDR3 is 13 residues. The chain's CDR3 is CASSKQLAGAQFF.

Judged by frequency, this clonotype is large. The chain recombines TRBV29-1 with TRBJ2-3. The germline gives CDR1 SQVTM, CDR2 ANQGSEA. CDR3 length equals 12 residues. CDR3 protein: CSVGASTDTQYF.

This clonotype is medium-sized by frequency. The genes are TRBV18 and TRBJ1-1. Looked up from germline, CDR1 is KGHSH and CDR2 is LQKENI. CDR3 length: 15 amino acids. The CDR3 spells CASSPLSSKNTEAFF.

Its frequency marks this clonotype as medium-sized. V is TRBV12-3 or TRBV12-4 and J is TRBJ2-1. The CDR3 is 16 residues long. This CDR3 is CASSPIGGTSYNEQFF.

Measured by frequency, this clonotype is medium-sized (0.01 to 0.1%). The J gene is TRBJ2-5, the V gene TRBV5-4; TCRdb calls TRBD2, which cannot be checked without DNA. The CDR3 is 17 amino acids. The V gene's germline CDR1 is SGHNT and CDR2 YYREEE (reference sequence). The CDR3 spells CASSTEWASGAQETQYF.

This clonotype is labeled medium-sized based on frequency. The chain is built from TRBV6-1 and TRBJ1-3. The V gene's germline CDR1 is MNHNS and CDR2 SASEGT. CDR3 size: 13 residues. CDR3 sequence reads: CASSEDIGNTIYF.

This clonotype registers large (0.1 to 1%) by frequency. This chain joins TRBV5-6 and TRBJ2-3; TCRdb's D gene call, TRBD2, goes unchecked for lack of DNA. This CDR3 is 15 amino acids long. Looked up from germline, CDR1 is SGHDT and CDR2 is YYEEEE. The chain's CDR3 is CASKPGLAGTDTQYF.

Its frequency marks this clonotype as medium-sized. The gene calls are TRBV6-6 and TRBJ1-1; TCRdb selects TRBD1, and the lack of DNA leaves this call unchecked. Germline-derived CDR1 and CDR2 are MNHNY and SVGAGI (reference sequence). The CDR3 runs 18 residues. CDR3 in amino acids: CASSYLSLTGAVNTEAFF.

This clonotype is labeled large based on frequency. The chain is built from TRBV29-1 and TRBJ1-2. Germline V lookup: CDR1 SQVTM, CDR2 ANQGSEA. The CDR3 runs to 13 residues. The CDR3 is CSVGEGIDYGYTF.

Its frequency marks this clonotype as medium-sized (0.01 to 0.1%). V and J are TRBV5-1 and TRBJ1-5. This CDR3 comprises 14 residues. CDR1 and CDR2 (germline): SGHRS, YFSETQ. CDR3 in amino acids: CASSLGGFDQPQHF.